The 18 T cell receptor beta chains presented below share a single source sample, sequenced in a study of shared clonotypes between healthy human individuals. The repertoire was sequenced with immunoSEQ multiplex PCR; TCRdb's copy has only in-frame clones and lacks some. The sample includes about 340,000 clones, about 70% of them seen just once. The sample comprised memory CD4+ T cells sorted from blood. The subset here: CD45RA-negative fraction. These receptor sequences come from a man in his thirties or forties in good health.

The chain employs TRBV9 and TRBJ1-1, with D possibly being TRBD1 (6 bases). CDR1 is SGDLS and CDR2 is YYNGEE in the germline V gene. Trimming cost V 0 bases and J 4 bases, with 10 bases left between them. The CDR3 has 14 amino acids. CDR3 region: CASSVVGTSTEAFF. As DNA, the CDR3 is TGTGCCAGCAGCGTAGTAGGGACAAGCACTGAAGCTTTCTTT.

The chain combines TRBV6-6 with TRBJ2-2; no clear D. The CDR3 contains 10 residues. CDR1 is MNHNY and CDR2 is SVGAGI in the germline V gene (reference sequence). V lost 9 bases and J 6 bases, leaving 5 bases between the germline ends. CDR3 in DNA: TGTGCCAGTGCCGCCGGGGAGCTGTTTTTT. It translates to CASAAGELFF.

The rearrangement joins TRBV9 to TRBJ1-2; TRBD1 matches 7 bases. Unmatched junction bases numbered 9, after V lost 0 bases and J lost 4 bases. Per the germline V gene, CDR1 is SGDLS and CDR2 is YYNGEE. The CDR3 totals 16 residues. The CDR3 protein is CASSVGTLGQTYGYTF. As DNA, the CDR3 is TGTGCCAGCAGCGTAGGAACCTTGGGACAGACCTATGGCTACACCTTC.

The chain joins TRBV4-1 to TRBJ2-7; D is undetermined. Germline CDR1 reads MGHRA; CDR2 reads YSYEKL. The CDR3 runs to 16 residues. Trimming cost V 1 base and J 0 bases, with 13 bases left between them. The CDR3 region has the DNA TGCGCCAGCAGCCAAGTCGACCTGATAAGCTCCTACGAGCAGTACTTC. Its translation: CASSQVDLISSYEQYF.

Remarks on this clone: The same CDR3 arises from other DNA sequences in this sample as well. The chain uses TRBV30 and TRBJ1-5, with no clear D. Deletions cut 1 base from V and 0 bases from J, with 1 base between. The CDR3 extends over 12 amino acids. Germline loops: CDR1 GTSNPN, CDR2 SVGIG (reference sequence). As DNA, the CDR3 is TGTGCCTGGAGTGGTAGCAATCAGCCCCAGCATTTT. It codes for CAWSGSNQPQHF.

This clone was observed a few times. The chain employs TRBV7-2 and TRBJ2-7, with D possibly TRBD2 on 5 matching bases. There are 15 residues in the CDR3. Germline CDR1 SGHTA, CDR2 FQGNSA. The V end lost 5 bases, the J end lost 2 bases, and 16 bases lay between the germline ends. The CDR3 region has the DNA TGTGCCAGCAGCCGAGAGGTTAAACTAGCCTACGAGCAGTACTTC. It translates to CASSREVKLAYEQYF.

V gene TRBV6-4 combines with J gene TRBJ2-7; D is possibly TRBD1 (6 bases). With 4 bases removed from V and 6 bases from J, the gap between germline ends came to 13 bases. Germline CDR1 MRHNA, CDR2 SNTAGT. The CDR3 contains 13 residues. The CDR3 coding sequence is TGTGCCAGCAGTGCACAGACAGGCTCCGAGCAGTACTTC. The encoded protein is CASSAQTGSEQYF.

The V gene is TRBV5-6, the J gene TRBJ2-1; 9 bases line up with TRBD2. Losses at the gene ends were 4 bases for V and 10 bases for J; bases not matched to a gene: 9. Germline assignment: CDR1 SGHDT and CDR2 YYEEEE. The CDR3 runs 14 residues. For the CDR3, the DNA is TGTGCCAGCAGCAGTTTAGCGGGAGTGTGGGAGCAGTTCTTC. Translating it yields CASSSLAGVWEQFF.

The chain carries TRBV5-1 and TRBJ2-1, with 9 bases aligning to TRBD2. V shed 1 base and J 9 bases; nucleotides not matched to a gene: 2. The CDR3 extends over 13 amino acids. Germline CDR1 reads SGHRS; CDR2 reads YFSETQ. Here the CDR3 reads CASSLTTSGEQFF. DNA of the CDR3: TGCGCCAGCAGCTTGACGACTAGCGGTGAGCAGTTCTTC.

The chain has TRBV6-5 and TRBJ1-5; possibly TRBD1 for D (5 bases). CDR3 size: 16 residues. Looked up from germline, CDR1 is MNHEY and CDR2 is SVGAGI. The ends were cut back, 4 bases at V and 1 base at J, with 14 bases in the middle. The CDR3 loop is CASSSLRTQSNQPQHF. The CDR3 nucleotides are TGTGCCAGCAGTTCCCTCCGGACACAAAGCAATCAGCCCCAGCATTTT.

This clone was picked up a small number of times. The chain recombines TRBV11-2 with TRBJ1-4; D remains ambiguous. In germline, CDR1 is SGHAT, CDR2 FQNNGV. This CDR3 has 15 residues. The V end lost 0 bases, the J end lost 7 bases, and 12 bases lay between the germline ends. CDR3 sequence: CASSLEVDLGEKLFF. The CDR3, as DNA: TGTGCCAGCAGCTTAGAAGTGGATCTCGGTGAAAAACTGTTTTTT.

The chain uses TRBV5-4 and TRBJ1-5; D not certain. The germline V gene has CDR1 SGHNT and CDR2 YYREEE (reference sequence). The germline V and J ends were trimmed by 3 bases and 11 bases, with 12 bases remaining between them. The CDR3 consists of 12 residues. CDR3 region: CASSYNLQTQHF. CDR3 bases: TGTGCCAGCAGCTATAACCTGCAGACCCAGCATTTT.

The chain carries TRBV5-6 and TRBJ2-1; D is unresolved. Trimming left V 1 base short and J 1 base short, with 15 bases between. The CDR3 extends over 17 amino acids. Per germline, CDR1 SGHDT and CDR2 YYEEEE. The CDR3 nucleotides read TGTGCCAGCAGCTTGATCAAGGCAAGTATTTCCTACAATGAGCAGTTCTTC. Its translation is CASSLIKASISYNEQFF.

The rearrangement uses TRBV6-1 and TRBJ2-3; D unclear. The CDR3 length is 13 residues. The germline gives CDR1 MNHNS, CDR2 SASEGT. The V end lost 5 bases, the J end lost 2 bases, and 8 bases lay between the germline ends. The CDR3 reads CASSTRFTDTQYF. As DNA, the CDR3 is TGTGCCAGCAGTACCAGGTTCACAGATACGCAGTATTTT.

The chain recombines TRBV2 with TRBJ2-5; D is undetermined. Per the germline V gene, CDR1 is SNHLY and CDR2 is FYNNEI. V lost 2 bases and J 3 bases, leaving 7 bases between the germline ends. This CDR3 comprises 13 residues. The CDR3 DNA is TGTGCCAGCAGTGAAATCCGGGAAGAGACCCAGTACTTC. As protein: CASSEIREETQYF. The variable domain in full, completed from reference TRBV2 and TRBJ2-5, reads EPEVTQTPSHQVTQMGQEVILRCVPISNHLYFYWYRQILGQKVEFLVSFYNNEISEKSEIFDDQFSVERPDGSNFTLKIRSTKLEDSAMYFCASSEIREETQYFGPGTRLLVL.

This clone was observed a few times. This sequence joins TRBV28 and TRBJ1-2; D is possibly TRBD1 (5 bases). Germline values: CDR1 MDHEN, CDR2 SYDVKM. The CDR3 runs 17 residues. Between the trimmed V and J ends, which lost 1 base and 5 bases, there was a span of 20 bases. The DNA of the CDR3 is TGTGCCAGCAGTTTATTCGGGGGGTCGATCCTTTCGTATGGCTACACCTTC. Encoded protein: CASSLFGGSILSYGYTF.

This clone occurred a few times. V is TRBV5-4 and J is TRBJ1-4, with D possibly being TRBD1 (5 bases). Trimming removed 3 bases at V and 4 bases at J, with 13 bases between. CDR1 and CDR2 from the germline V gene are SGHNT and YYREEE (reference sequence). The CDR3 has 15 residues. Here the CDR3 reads CASSSKQDINEKLFF. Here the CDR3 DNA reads TGTGCCAGCAGCTCCAAACAGGACATTAATGAAAAACTGTTTTTT.

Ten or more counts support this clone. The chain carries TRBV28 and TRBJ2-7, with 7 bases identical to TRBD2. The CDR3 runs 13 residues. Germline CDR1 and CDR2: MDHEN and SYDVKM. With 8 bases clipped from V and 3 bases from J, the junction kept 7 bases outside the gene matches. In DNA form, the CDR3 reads TGTGCCAGCGGAGCGGGACTGAACTACGAGCAGTACTTC. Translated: CASGAGLNYEQYF.